The 25 T cell receptor beta chains presented below share a single source sample, sequenced in a study of patients and donors after allogeneic stem cell transplantation. TCRdb independently ran MiXCR on the RT-PCR reads; one entry per CDR3 protein. Found here are 800,000 to 1,000,000 distinct CDR3 sequences, roughly 18% of them singletons; the top ten hold approximately 5.9%. Sequences were obtained from blood, either unsorted or a sorted T cell fraction (not recorded which). The receptors originated from a human donor who was either an allogeneic HSCT recipient or a stem cell or donor lymphocyte infusion donor (not recorded which). It is not recorded whose cells these are; they may come from a transplant donor.

This clonotype was seen only a few times. Written as DNA, the CDR3 is TGTGCCAGCAGCTTTTATGCACAAGGTTATGAAGAGACCCAGTACTTC. Translated, it gives CASSFYAQGYEETQYF. This rearrangement joins TRBV11-1 to TRBJ2-5; D uncertain. Trimming took off 3 bases at V and 3 bases at J, with 17 bases between the two ends. The CDR3 totals 16 residues. Germline V gene data show CDR1 as SGHAT and CDR2 as FQDESV (reference sequence).

This rearrangement joins TRBV5-6 to TRBJ2-1, with D perhaps TRBD2 (6 bases). The CDR3 sequence is 14 residues long. The V gene's germline CDR1 is SGHDT and CDR2 YYEEEE. V was pared by 2 bases and J by 8 bases, with 14 bases between. CDR3 residues: CASSFGARGDEQFF. The CDR3 DNA is TGTGCCAGCAGCTTCGGGGCACGCGGGGATGAGCAGTTCTTC.

This clonotype was recorded many times. The CDR3 DNA reads as TGCAGCGTTGAAGTACCGGGGCATGAGCAGTTCTTC. Translated: CSVEVPGHEQFF. The rearrangement joins TRBV29-1 to TRBJ2-1; D may match TRBD1 or TRBD2 (5 bases each). Per germline, CDR1 SQVTM and CDR2 ANQGSEA. The CDR3 has 12 residues. V dropped 1 base and J dropped 8 bases, with 9 bases sitting between them.

This clonotype was observed a handful of times. This chain joins TRBV5-1 and TRBJ1-6; a weak D match, TRBD1 (6 bases). The CDR3 length is 15 residues. Looked up from germline, CDR1 is SGHRS and CDR2 is YFSETQ. Trimming stripped 4 bases from V and 10 bases from J, with 18 bases between. The chain's CDR3 is CASSPDSSVRSPLHF. The CDR3 region has the DNA TGCGCCAGCAGCCCGGACAGTTCGGTGAGGTCACCCCTCCACTTT. The full variable domain, with the rest looked up from reference TRBV5-1 and TRBJ1-6, is KAGVTQTPRYLIKTRGQQVTLSCSPISGHRSVSWYQQTPGQGLQFLFEYFSETQRNKGNFPGRFSGRQFSNSRSEMNVSTLELGDSALYLCASSPDSSVRSPLHFGNGTRLTVT.

This rearrangement joins TRBV5-1 to TRBJ2-1; 10 positions match TRBD2. Germline loops: CDR1 SGHRS, CDR2 YFSETQ. V shed 1 base and J 5 bases; nucleotides not matched to a gene: 9. The CDR3 extends over 17 amino acids. This CDR3 reads CASSLFTSGISHNEQFF. The CDR3 nucleotides are TGCGCCAGCAGCTTGTTTACTAGCGGGATTTCTCACAATGAGCAGTTCTTC.

DNA of the CDR3: TGTGCCAGTAACCGGGACAGGGGGCTTGGAGAGACCCAGTACTTC. Translating it yields CASNRDRGLGETQYF. The chain has TRBV7-8 and TRBJ2-5; TRBD1 matches at 12 bases. The CDR3 is made up of 15 amino acids. V dropped 9 bases and J dropped 4; count of bases not matched to a gene: 9. CDR1 and CDR2 (germline): SGHVS, FQNEAQ. Together with reference TRBV7-8 and TRBJ2-5, the CDR3 gives the full variable domain: GAGVSQSPRYKVAKRGQDVALRCDPISGHVSLFWYQQALGQGPEFLTYFQNEAQLDKSGLPSDRFFAERPEGSVSTLKIQRTQQEDSAVYLCASNRDRGLGETQYFGPGTRLLVL.

The chain employs TRBV7-3 and TRBJ2-2; D possibly corresponds to TRBD2 (6 bases). The CDR3 has 13 amino acids. V was shortened by 5 bases and J by 6 bases, with 10 bases between the two germline ends. Germline CDR1 is SGHTA and CDR2 is FQGTGA. CDR3 bases: TGTGCCAGCAGCCCCCCTAGCGCCGGGGAGCTGTTTTTT. It specifies CASSPPSAGELFF.

The chain joins TRBV5-5 to TRBJ1-1; D gene unclear. The V end lost 3 bases, the J end lost 4 bases, and 16 bases lay between the germline ends. The CDR3 loop spans 15 amino acids. From germline, CDR1 is SGHKS and CDR2 YYEKEE (reference sequence). The CDR3 DNA is TGTGCCAGCAGCTCTCCGTTTCCTCGGAGCACTGAAGCTTTCTTT. This encodes CASSSPFPRSTEAFF.

This clonotype was seen repeatedly, ten times or more. The chain recombines TRBV12-3 or TRBV12-4 with TRBJ2-1; D remains ambiguous. CDR3 length equals 15 residues. Trimming shortened V by 2 bases and J by 2 bases, and 10 bases separated the two germline ends. The CDR3 DNA reads TGTGCCAGCAGTTTACGGTACTCCACCTACAATGAGCAGTTCTTC. Translation: CASSLRYSTYNEQFF.

This clonotype was detected only a few times. This chain uses TRBV11-2 with TRBJ1-6, with D maybe TRBD1 (6 bases). The CDR3 contains 16 residues. The germline V and J ends were trimmed by 8 bases and 9 bases, with 23 bases remaining between them. CDR1 and CDR2 from the germline V gene are SGHAT and FQNNGV. CDR3 loop: CASRGQGTLTGSPLHF. Written as DNA, the CDR3 is TGTGCCAGCCGGGGTCAGGGGACCTTGACGGGTTCACCCCTCCACTTT.

The chain couples TRBV20-1 to TRBJ2-3; tentative D call: TRBD2 (6 bases). Germline loops: CDR1 DFQATT, CDR2 SNEGSKA (reference sequence). The CDR3 runs 13 residues. Between the trimmed V and J ends, which lost 1 base and 2 bases, there was a span of 7 bases. CDR3 residues: CSARAGVTDTQYF. In DNA, the CDR3 is TGCAGTGCTAGAGCGGGAGTCACAGATACGCAGTATTTT.

The V and J genes are TRBV20-1 and TRBJ2-1; TRBD1 matches 9 bases. V trimming: 1 base; J trimming: 7 bases; junction bases outside the gene matches: 5. The germline V gene has CDR1 DFQATT and CDR2 SNEGSKA (reference sequence). This CDR3 contains 14 residues. The CDR3 sequence is CSARGQGGINEQFF. Here the CDR3 DNA reads TGCAGTGCTAGAGGACAGGGGGGGATAAATGAGCAGTTCTTC.

In its sample, this clonotype was seen a few times. The chain employs TRBV5-6 and TRBJ1-2, with 8 bases matching TRBD1. This CDR3 spans 16 amino acids. Germline loops: CDR1 SGHDT, CDR2 YYEEEE. The V gene end was trimmed by 2 bases and the J gene end by 3 bases; junction bases not matched to a gene: 9. The CDR3 DNA reads TGTGCCAGCAGCTTCTGGACAGGGATTGAACACTATGGCTACACCTTC. Its translation is CASSFWTGIEHYGYTF.

This clonotype has more than one count but fewer than ten. The gene calls are TRBV10-3 and TRBJ1-6; unclear D gene. The germline V gene has CDR1 ENHRY and CDR2 SYGVKD. Deletions cut 2 bases from V and 9 bases from J, with 5 bases between. The CDR3 is made up of 12 amino acids. For the CDR3, the DNA is TGTGCCATCAGTGAGAAGGGTTCACCCCTCCACTTT. It codes for CAISEKGSPLHF.

This clonotype was counted between two and nine times. V usage is TRBV12-3 or TRBV12-4 and J usage is TRBJ2-5, with a tentative D call TRBD2 (6 bases). The CDR3 totals 14 residues. Trimming shortened V by 3 bases and J by 2 bases, and 10 bases separated the two germline ends. CDR3 loop: CASSFGRVQETQYF. The CDR3 DNA sequence: TGTGCCAGCAGTTTCGGGAGAGTACAAGAGACCCAGTACTTC.

This clonotype was found many times. This chain joins TRBV12-3 or TRBV12-4 and TRBJ2-4; no definite D call. CDR3 length: 14 amino acids. V gave up 6 bases and J gave up 7 bases, with 16 bases separating them. CDR3: CASSHVELGNIQYF. The CDR3 bases are TGTGCCAGCAGCCATGTTGAGCTTGGGAACATTCAGTACTTC.

The table lists this clonotype with many counts. V is TRBV29-1 and J is TRBJ1-2, with D tentatively TRBD1 (5 bases). This CDR3 contains 11 residues. Trimming removed 7 bases from V and 7 bases from J, with 13 bases in between. Germline CDR1 is SQVTM and CDR2 is ANQGSEA. The CDR3 loop is CSAPRDGGYTF. The CDR3 region has the DNA TGCAGCGCCCCACGGGACGGTGGCTACACCTTC.

This clonotype came up a few times. V is TRBV20-1 and J is TRBJ2-3; D is unclear. The V gene lost 3 bases and the J gene lost 7 bases, with 8 bases spanning the gap. The germline CDR1 and CDR2 sequences are DFQATT and SNEGSKA (reference sequence). This CDR3 is 11 amino acids long. The CDR3 nucleotides are TGCAGTGCTAGCGGCAGGAATACGCAGTATTTT. Translation: CSASGRNTQYF.

The V gene is TRBV30, the J gene TRBJ1-2, with 7 bases identical to TRBD1. J lost 3 bases, V lost 2 bases, and 9 bases had no gene match. The CDR3 covers 15 residues. In germline, CDR1 is GTSNPN, CDR2 SVGIG (reference sequence). CDR3 region: CAWSQRDRRYYGYTF. CDR3 in DNA: TGTGCCTGGAGTCAAAGGGACAGAAGATACTATGGCTACACCTTC.

This clonotype has just a few counts. The V and J genes are TRBV10-3 and TRBJ2-5; no reliable D call. V gave up 6 bases and J gave up 1 base, with 9 bases separating them. CDR1 is ENHRY and CDR2 is SYGVKD in the germline V gene. The CDR3 is 13 amino acids. CDR3 amino acids: CAIRDDSQETQYF. The CDR3 DNA reads as TGTGCCATCAGGGACGACTCCCAAGAGACCCAGTACTTC.

This clonotype was detected only a few times. The chain uses TRBV6-1 and TRBJ2-1; possibly TRBD2 for D (5 bases). The germline V gene has CDR1 MNHNS and CDR2 SASEGT. Trimming removed 5 bases from V and 13 bases from J, with 18 bases in between. The CDR3 consists of 13 residues. CDR3 DNA: TGTGCCAGCAGTCTTACGTGGGGAGTCCTACAGTTCTTC. This codes for CASSLTWGVLQFF.

V usage is TRBV27 and J usage is TRBJ2-1, with 9 positions matching TRBD1. The CDR3 totals 14 residues. Looked up from germline, CDR1 is MNHEY and CDR2 is SMNVEV (reference sequence). J gave up 8 bases and V 3 bases, and 5 bases lay outside the gene matches. The CDR3 DNA reads TGTGCCAGCAGTTTGGGACAGGGAAGCGATGAGCAGTTCTTC. Its translation is CASSLGQGSDEQFF.

This chain links TRBV4-3 with TRBJ2-5, with D hard to call. With 1 base removed from V and 1 base from J, the gap between germline ends came to 7 bases. Germline CDR1 is LGHNA and CDR2 is YSLEER. The CDR3 loop spans 14 amino acids. The chain's CDR3 is CASSQGRSQETQYF. CDR3 coding DNA: TGCGCCAGCAGCCAAGGGCGCAGCCAAGAGACCCAGTACTTC.

The J gene is TRBJ2-1, the V gene TRBV24-1; 7 nucleotides line up with TRBD2. V gave up 4 bases and J gave up 4 bases; unmatched junction bases: 6. In germline, CDR1 is KGHDR, CDR2 SFDVKD. The CDR3 totals 15 residues. The CDR3 DNA sequence: TGTGCCACCAGTGACCGGGGACTACCATACAATGAGCAGTTCTTC. Amino acid sequence: CATSDRGLPYNEQFF.

The chain combines TRBV7-6 with TRBJ1-3; D not resolved. The CDR3 is 17 residues long. The V and J ends lost 4 bases and 0 bases respectively, with 16 bases between them. Germline V gene lookup returns CDR1 SGHVS and CDR2 FNYEAQ. CDR3 DNA sequence: TGTGCCAGCAGCTCAAGACACAGTTCCTCCTCTGGAAACACCATATATTTT. Encoded protein: CASSSRHSSSSGNTIYF.